This T cell receptor beta chain originates from a study of cytomegalovirus exposure and HLA in healthy donors. It was with 60 Vbeta and 13 Jbeta primers that the PCR ran. Sequencing was performed with immunoSEQ multiplex PCR; in TCRdb, only in-frame clones are kept and a portion is missing. The sample has about 160,000 clones; approximately 78% are singletons. The germline V gene has CDR1 MNHEY and CDR2 SMNVEV (reference sequence). V was cut by 5 bases and J by 2 bases, with 13 bases left in between. The CDR3 sequence is 14 residues long. The chain combines TRBV27 with TRBJ2-7, with D possibly matching TRBD1 (6 bases). The specimen was PBMCs. This sequence originates from a male donor in good health and CMV-seronegative. The CDR3 region has the DNA TGTGCCAGCAGTCATAAGACAGGACCCTACGAGCAGTACTTC. It specifies CASSHKTGPYEQYF.